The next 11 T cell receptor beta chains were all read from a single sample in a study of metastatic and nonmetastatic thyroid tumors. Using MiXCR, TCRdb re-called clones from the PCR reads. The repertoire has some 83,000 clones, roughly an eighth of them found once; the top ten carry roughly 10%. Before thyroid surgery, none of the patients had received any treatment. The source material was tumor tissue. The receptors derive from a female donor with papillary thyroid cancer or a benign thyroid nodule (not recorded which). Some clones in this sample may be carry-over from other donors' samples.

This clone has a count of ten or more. CDR3 DNA sequence: TGTGCCAGCACCACAGGGTTCCCTGGCTACACCTTC. This codes for CASTTGFPGYTF. The chain combines TRBV28 with TRBJ1-2; the D gene is possibly TRBD1 (6 bases). CDR1 MDHEN and CDR2 SYDVKM come from the germline V gene. The CDR3 is 12 amino acids. Between the trimmed V and J ends, which lost 7 bases and 7 bases, there was a span of 13 bases.

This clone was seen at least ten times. The CDR3 region has the DNA TGTGCCAGCAGTTTGGTTTCCGTCCGAGAGGGCTATGGCTACACCTTC. Amino acid sequence: CASSLVSVREGYGYTF. This rearrangement joins TRBV27 to TRBJ1-2; no definite D call. Germline values: CDR1 MNHEY, CDR2 SMNVEV (reference sequence). This CDR3 has 16 residues. Trimming stripped 3 bases from V and 4 bases from J, with 18 bases between.

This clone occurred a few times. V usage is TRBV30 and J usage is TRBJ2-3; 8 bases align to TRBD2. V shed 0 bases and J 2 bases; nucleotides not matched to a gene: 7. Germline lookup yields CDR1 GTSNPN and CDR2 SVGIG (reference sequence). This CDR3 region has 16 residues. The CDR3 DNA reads TGTGCCTGGAGTGTACGTTGGCGGGGGGTCACAGATACGCAGTATTTT. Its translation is CAWSVRWRGVTDTQYF.

Here the CDR3 reads CASSPGLTVTQETQYF. The CDR3 nucleotides read TGTGCCAGCAGCCCGGGGTTGACAGTAACCCAAGAGACCCAGTACTTC. V is TRBV7-9 and J is TRBJ2-5; either TRBD1 or TRBD2 may supply D (5 bases each). The CDR3 consists of 16 residues. Germline V lookup: CDR1 SEHNR, CDR2 FQNEAQ (reference sequence). V lost 5 bases, J lost 1 base, and 17 bases lay in between.

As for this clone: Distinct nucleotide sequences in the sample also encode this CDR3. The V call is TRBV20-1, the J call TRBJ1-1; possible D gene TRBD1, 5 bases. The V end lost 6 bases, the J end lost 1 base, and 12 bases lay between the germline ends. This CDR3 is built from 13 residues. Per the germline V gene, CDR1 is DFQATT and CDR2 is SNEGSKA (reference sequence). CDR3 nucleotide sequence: TGCAGTGCCAGACTTGACAGGAACACTGAAGCTTTCTTT. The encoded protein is CSARLDRNTEAFF.

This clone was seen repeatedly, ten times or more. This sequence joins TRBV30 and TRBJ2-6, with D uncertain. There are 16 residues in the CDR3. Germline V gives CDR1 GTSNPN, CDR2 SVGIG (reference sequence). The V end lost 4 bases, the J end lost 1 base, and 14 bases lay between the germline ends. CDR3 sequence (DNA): TGTGCCTGGATGAAAAGCCCGCAGTCTGGGGCCAACGTCCTGACTTTC. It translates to CAWMKSPQSGANVLTF.

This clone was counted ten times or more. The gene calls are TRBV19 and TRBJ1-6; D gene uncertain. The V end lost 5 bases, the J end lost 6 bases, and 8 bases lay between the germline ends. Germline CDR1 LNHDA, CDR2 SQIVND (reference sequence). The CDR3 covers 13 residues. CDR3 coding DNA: TGTGCCAGTAGTGGAGGTATTAATTCACCCCTCCACTTT. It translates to CASSGGINSPLHF. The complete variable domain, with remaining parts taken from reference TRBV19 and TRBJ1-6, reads DGGITQSPKYLFRKEGQNVTLSCEQNLNHDAMYWYRQDPGQGLRLIYYSQIVNDFQKGDIAEGYSVSREKKESFPLTVTSAQKNPTAFYLCASSGGINSPLHFGNGTRLTVT.

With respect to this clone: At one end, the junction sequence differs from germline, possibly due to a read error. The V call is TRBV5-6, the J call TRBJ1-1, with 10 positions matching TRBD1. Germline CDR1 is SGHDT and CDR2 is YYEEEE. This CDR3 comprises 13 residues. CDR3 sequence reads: CASSFRQGAVAFF. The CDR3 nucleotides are TGCGCCAGCAGCTTCAGACAGGGGGCAGTAGCTTTCTTT.

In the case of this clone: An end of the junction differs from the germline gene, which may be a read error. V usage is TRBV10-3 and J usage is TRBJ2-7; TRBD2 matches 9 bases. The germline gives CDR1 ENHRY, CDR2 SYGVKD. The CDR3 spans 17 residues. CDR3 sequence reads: CAISDILGTSCSYEQYF. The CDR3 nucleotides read TGTGCCATCAGTGATATTCTGGGGACTAGCTGTTCCTACGAGCAGTACTTT.

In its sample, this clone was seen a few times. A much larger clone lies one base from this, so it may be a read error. The CDR3 DNA sequence: TGTGCCATCAGTGATCAGGGGTATGAGCAGTTCTTC. Protein product: CAISDQGYEQFF. This sequence joins TRBV10-3 and TRBJ2-1; possible D gene TRBD1, 6 bases. Trimming cost V 3 bases and J 8 bases, with 8 bases left between them. The germline CDR1 and CDR2 sequences are ENHRY and SYGVKD. The CDR3 loop spans 12 amino acids.

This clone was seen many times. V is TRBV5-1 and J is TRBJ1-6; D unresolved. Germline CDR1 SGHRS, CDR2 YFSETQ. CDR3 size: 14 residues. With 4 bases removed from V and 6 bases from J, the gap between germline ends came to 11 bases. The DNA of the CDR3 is TGCGCCAGCAGCATAGGAGATGCTAATTCACCCCTCCACTTT. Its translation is CASSIGDANSPLHF.